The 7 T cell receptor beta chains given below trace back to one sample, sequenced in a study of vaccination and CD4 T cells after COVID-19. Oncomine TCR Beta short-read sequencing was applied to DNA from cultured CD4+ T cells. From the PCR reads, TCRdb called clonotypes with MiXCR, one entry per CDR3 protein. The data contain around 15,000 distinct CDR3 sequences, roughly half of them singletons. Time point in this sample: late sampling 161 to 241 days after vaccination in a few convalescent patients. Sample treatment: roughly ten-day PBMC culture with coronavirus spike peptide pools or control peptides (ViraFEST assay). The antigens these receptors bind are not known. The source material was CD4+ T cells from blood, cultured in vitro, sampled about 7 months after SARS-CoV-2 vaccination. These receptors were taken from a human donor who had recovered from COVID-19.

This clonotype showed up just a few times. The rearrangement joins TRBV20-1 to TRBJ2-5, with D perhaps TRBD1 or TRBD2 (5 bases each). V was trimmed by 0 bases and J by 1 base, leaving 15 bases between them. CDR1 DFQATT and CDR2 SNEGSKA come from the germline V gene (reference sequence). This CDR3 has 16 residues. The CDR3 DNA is TGCAGTGCTAGAGATCCCGCTCGGGACCTCCAAGAGACCCAGTACTTC. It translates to CSARDPARDLQETQYF.

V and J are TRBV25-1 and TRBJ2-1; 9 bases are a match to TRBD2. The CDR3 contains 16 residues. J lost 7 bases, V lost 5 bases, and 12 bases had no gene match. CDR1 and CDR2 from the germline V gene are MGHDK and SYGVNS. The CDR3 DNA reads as TGTGCCAGCAGTTTAACTAGCGGGCCCCCCGGGAATGAGCAGTTCTTC. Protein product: CASSLTSGPPGNEQFF.

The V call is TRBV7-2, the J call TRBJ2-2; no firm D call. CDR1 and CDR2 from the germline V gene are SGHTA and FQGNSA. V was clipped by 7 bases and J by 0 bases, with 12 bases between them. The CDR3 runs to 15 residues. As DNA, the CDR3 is TGTGCCAGCAACTCGAGGCTATCGAACACCGGGGAGCTGTTTTTT. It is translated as CASNSRLSNTGELFF. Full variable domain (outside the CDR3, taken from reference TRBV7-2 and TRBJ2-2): GAGVSQSPSNKVTEKGKDVELRCDPISGHTALYWYRQSLGQGLEFLIYFQGNSAPDKSGLPSDRFSAERTGGSVSTLTIQRTQQEDSAVYLCASNSRLSNTGELFFGEGSRLTVL.

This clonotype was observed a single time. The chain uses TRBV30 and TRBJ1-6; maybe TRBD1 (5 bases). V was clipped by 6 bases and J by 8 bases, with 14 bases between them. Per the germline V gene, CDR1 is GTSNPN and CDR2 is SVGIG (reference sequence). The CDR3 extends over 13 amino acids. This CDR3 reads CACVSRAYSPLHF. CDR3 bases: TGTGCCTGTGTGAGCAGGGCTTATTCACCCCTCCACTTT.

The CDR3 DNA sequence: TGTGCCAGCAGACGGGAGGCTAGCGGGCGAAACTACGAGCAGTACTTC. Translating it yields CASRREASGRNYEQYF. This chain joins TRBV27 and TRBJ2-7; 8 bases are a match to TRBD2. CDR1 and CDR2 from the germline V gene are MNHEY and SMNVEV (reference sequence). V lost 6 bases and J lost 3; bases outside the gene matches: 13. The CDR3 runs to 16 residues.

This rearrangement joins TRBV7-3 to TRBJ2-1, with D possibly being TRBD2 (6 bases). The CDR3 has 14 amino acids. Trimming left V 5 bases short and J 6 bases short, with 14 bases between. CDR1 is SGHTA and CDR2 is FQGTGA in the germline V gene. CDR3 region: CASSMTSSPNEQFF. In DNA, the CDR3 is TGTGCCAGCAGCATGACTAGTTCCCCCAATGAGCAGTTCTTC.

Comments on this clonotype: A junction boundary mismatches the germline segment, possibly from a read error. The CDR3 DNA reads TGCAGTGCTGGAGAGACATCGAACACTGAAGCTTTCTTT. This codes for CSAGETSNTEAFF. This chain connects TRBV20-1 to TRBJ1-1, with D uncertain. The germline CDR1 and CDR2 sequences are DFQATT and SNEGSKA (reference sequence). The CDR3 runs to 13 residues.